Below are 10 T cell receptor beta chains sequenced from a single sample in a study of tumor-infiltrating lymphocytes in primary liver carcinoma. Unsorted whole blood yielded blood RNA, and germline DNA was extracted as well. From approximately 490 ng total RNA, TCR beta cDNA was generated with a primer in the constant region. Each TCR beta library was derived from three nested multiplex PCR rounds that employed slightly modified ARM-PCR. The study ran its first two PCR rounds for nine to ten cycles each, using TRBV1-TRBV30 forward primers and a C-beta reverse primer. Using its own MiXCR run on the multiplex PCR reads, TCRdb lists one record per CDR3 protein. This sample yields fewer than 400,000 distinct CDR3 sequences, of which 50% to 60% are seen a single time; about a sixth belongs to the top ten. The material sequenced was peripheral blood. The receptors shown here come from a woman in her twenties or thirties with primary liver carcinoma and hepatitis B virus infection.

This clonotype has only one observation. A much more abundant neighbour one base away suggests this may be a read error. The chain is built from TRBV4-2 and TRBJ2-7; 11 positions match TRBD2. The CDR3 spans 16 residues. Germline CDR1 reads LGHNA; CDR2 reads YNFKEQ. CDR3 sequence reads: CASSGTSGPISCEQYF. In DNA form, the CDR3 reads TGTGCCAGCAGCGGGACTAGCGGACCTATCTCCTGCGAGCAGTACTTC.

For this clonotype: This clone may be a read error of a much larger clone one base away. The chain uses TRBV7-8 and TRBJ1-2, with TRBD1 as a possible D gene (6 bases). The CDR3 covers 14 residues. Germline CDR1 and CDR2: SGHVS and FQNEAQ. Trimming left V 1 base short and J 2 bases short, with 8 bases between. In DNA, the CDR3 is TGTGCCAGCAGCTTAGAGGACAGAAACTATGGCTACACCTTC. Protein sequence: CASSLEDRNYGYTF. Together with reference TRBV7-8 and TRBJ1-2, the CDR3 gives the full variable domain: GAGVSQSPRYKVAKRGQDVALRCDPISGHVSLFWYQQALGQGPEFLTYFQNEAQLDKSGLPSDRFFAERPEGSVSTLKIQRTQQEDSAVYLCASSLEDRNYGYTFGSGTRLTVV.

The chain is built from TRBV13 and TRBJ1-2; 7 bases align to TRBD1. Germline V gene data show CDR1 as PRHDT and CDR2 as FYEKMQ (reference sequence). The V gene end was trimmed by 5 bases and the J gene end by 4 bases; junction bases not matched to a gene: 7. The CDR3 extends over 14 amino acids. CDR3 amino acids: CASSPPTGIYGYTF. CDR3 DNA sequence: TGTGCCAGCAGCCCGCCGACAGGGATCTATGGCTACACCTTC.

V is TRBV4-3 and J is TRBJ2-7, with TRBD1 as a possible D gene (5 bases). This CDR3 has 13 amino acids. Germline V gives CDR1 LGHNA, CDR2 YSLEER. V lost 4 bases and J lost 5, with 12 bases in between. The DNA of the CDR3 is TGCGCCAGCAGCCCCCGACAGTGGGACGAGCAGTACTTC. Protein: CASSPRQWDEQYF.

The chain combines TRBV7-9 with TRBJ1-1, with D maybe TRBD1 (6 bases). Trimming cost V 10 bases and J 2 bases, with 17 bases left between them. This CDR3 is 14 amino acids long. Per the germline V gene, CDR1 is SEHNR and CDR2 is FQNEAQ (reference sequence). The CDR3 loop reads CATLLGTTNTEAFF. DNA for the CDR3: TGTGCCACCCTCCTCGGGACAACCAACACTGAAGCTTTCTTT.

This clonotype was picked up many times. The genes are TRBV12-3 or TRBV12-4 and TRBJ2-5, with D possibly being TRBD2 (6 bases). The length of the CDR3 is 14 residues. Trimming removed 7 bases from V and 3 bases from J, with 15 bases in between. The chain's CDR3 is CASTYPGSEETQYF. CDR3 in DNA: TGTGCCAGCACCTACCCCGGGAGCGAAGAGACCCAGTACTTC.

Written as DNA, the CDR3 is TGTGCCACACTTCAGCCGAACACCGGGGAGCTGTTTTTT. Encoded protein: CATLQPNTGELFF. The chain uses TRBV28 and TRBJ2-2; the D is unclear. Trimming left V 10 bases short and J 0 bases short, with 9 bases between. The CDR3 is 13 amino acids. The germline CDR1 and CDR2 sequences are MDHEN and SYDVKM.

Comments on this clonotype: This may be a read error, as it is one base from a much larger clone. This sequence joins TRBV6-5 and TRBJ2-7, with D possibly being TRBD1 or TRBD2 (5 bases each). CDR1 and CDR2 (germline): MNHEY, SVGAGI. CDR3 length equals 12 residues. Trimming took off 6 bases at V and 5 bases at J, with 11 bases between the two ends. CDR3: CASRSGANEQYF. As DNA, the CDR3 is TGTGCCAGCAGATCCGGGGCAAACGAGCAGTACTTC.

Only a few counts were recorded for this clonotype. This chain links TRBV6-1 with TRBJ1-4, with a tentative D call TRBD1 (5 bases). CDR1 MNHNS and CDR2 SASEGT come from the germline V gene. Trimming pared 3 bases from V and 3 bases from J, leaving 14 bases between. The CDR3 extends over 16 amino acids. The CDR3 bases are TGTGCCAGCAGTGATGCAGGGACTGGGGCTAATGAAAAACTGTTTTTT. Its protein is CASSDAGTGANEKLFF.

In its sample, this clonotype was seen once. This may be a read error, as it is one base from a much larger clone. The V call is TRBV4-1, the J call TRBJ1-2; D is undetermined. This CDR3 contains 16 residues. The germline V and J ends were trimmed by 0 bases and 8 bases, with 19 bases remaining between them. From germline, CDR1 is MGHRA and CDR2 YSYEKL. The CDR3 is CASSQDDPMALLGYTF. CDR3 DNA sequence: TGCGCCAGCAGCCAAGATGACCCGATGGCCTTGCTGGGCTACACCTTC.